These 7 T cell receptor beta chains share one sample of origin, sequenced in a study of PD-1 blockade in classical Hodgkin lymphoma. Sequencing was performed with immunoSEQ multiplex PCR; in TCRdb, only in-frame clones are kept and a portion is missing. The repertoire holds about 90,000 clones, 80% to 95% seen once, with roughly 2.6% in the top ten. Each patient relapsed following autologous stem cell transplantation, and prior brentuximab vedotin exposure differed. Sequences were derived from peripheral blood mononuclear cells (PBMCs), sampled before the second cycle of nivolumab. These receptors were collected from a human donor with classical Hodgkin lymphoma.

The J gene is TRBJ2-7, the V gene TRBV28; 10 positions match TRBD2. CDR1 and CDR2 (germline): MDHEN, SYDVKM. Trimming took 6 bases from V and 0 from J; bases not matched to a gene: 5. This CDR3 is 15 amino acids long. The CDR3 bases are TGTGCCAGCAGGGTACTAGCGGGAAGCTCCTACGAGCAGTACTTC. Protein product: CASRVLAGSSYEQYF.

This clone was recorded once. The rearrangement links TRBV7-2 to TRBJ2-1, with D unresolved. Germline values: CDR1 SGHTA, CDR2 FQGNSA. The CDR3 length is 10 residues. The V and J ends lost 6 bases and 5 bases respectively, with 2 bases between them. CDR3 loop: CASSNNEQFF. In nucleotides, the CDR3 is TGTGCCAGCAGTAACAATGAGCAGTTCTTC. Based on the CDR3 plus reference TRBV7-2 and TRBJ2-1, the full variable domain is GAGVSQSPSNKVTEKGKDVELRCDPISGHTALYWYRQSLGQGLEFLIYFQGNSAPDKSGLPSDRFSAERTGGSVSTLTIQRTQQEDSAVYLCASSNNEQFFGPGTRLTVL.

V usage is TRBV29-1 and J usage is TRBJ1-1; the D gene is possibly TRBD1 (5 bases). CDR1 and CDR2 from the germline V gene are SQVTM and ANQGSEA. The CDR3 is 13 amino acids. V shed 7 bases and J shed 0 bases, with 12 bases lying between them. The CDR3: CSAGRGMNTEAFF. CDR3 in DNA: TGCAGCGCCGGAAGGGGAATGAACACTGAAGCTTTCTTT.

The chain is built from TRBV29-1 and TRBJ2-7; 11 nucleotides match TRBD2. There are 17 residues in the CDR3. With 4 bases clipped from V and 5 bases from J, the junction kept 16 bases outside the gene matches. Germline V gene data show CDR1 as SQVTM and CDR2 as ANQGSEA. The CDR3 nucleotides read TGCAGCGTTGTTAATCGGGATAGCGGGAGGGCCTTGAACGAGCAGTACTTC. Translation: CSVVNRDSGRALNEQYF.

The chain is built from TRBV19 and TRBJ2-7, with a tentative D call TRBD1 (6 bases). Germline values: CDR1 LNHDA, CDR2 SQIVND (reference sequence). The CDR3 is 17 amino acids. Trimming pared 4 bases from V and 0 bases from J, leaving 19 bases between. This CDR3 reads CASSTGEGFSSSYEQYF. The CDR3, as DNA: TGTGCCAGTAGTACAGGGGAAGGGTTTTCCAGCTCCTACGAGCAGTACTTC.

In its sample, this clone was seen a few times. The chain links TRBV11-2 to TRBJ2-1; D is uncertain. This CDR3 is 13 amino acids long. The V end was cut by 3 bases, the J end by 9 bases, with 12 bases between. CDR1 and CDR2 from the germline V gene are SGHAT and FQNNGV. CDR3 DNA sequence: TGTGCCAGCAGCTTCGATTGGGTGGGTGAGCAGTTCTTC. It translates to CASSFDWVGEQFF.

The chain employs TRBV7-9 and TRBJ2-7; the D gene is possibly TRBD1 (6 bases). This CDR3 is 14 amino acids long. Germline-derived CDR1 and CDR2 are SEHNR and FQNEAQ (reference sequence). The ends were cut back, 1 base at V and 5 bases at J, with 12 bases in the middle. The CDR3 loop is CASSLGWGLDEQYF. For the CDR3, the DNA is TGTGCCAGCAGCTTAGGTTGGGGGCTTGACGAGCAGTACTTC.